This T cell receptor (beta chain) was sequenced during a study of blood T cell repertoires in COVID-19. The data were produced by immunoSEQ multiplex PCR, yet TCRdb's version contains in-frame clones alone and is incomplete. This table has 120,000 or so clones, more than 60% appearing once. The CDR3 is made up of 15 amino acids. V shed 3 bases and J shed 0 bases, with 9 bases lying between them. Germline lookup yields CDR1 MNHNS and CDR2 SASEGT. This clone was seen a handful of times. V usage is TRBV6-1 and J usage is TRBJ1-5; possibly TRBD1 for D (6 bases). The sequenced sample was peripheral blood. This TCR derives from a woman aged 70-85 years with acute or convalescent COVID-19. The CDR3 reads CASSDGTYSNQPQHF. In DNA form, the CDR3 reads TGTGCCAGCAGTGATGGGACATATAGCAATCAGCCCCAGCATTTT.